This T cell receptor beta chain was identified in a study of T cell responses to AZD1222 COVID-19 vaccine. The study, taken as a whole, reports: Donor demographics were predominantly white British with a female majority; clonal diversity may be underestimated.

The CDR3 is 17 residues long. Germline CDR1 is PRHDT and CDR2 is FYEKMQ (reference sequence). V was cut by 5 bases and J by 2 bases, with 19 bases left in between. Assay used: immunoSEQ multiplex PCR; TCRdb lists only in-frame clones, some missing. The repertoire consists of about 180,000 clones, with 90% to 95% occurring once and the leading ten covering around 0.98%. Concerning this clone: The antigen remains unidentified.

The chain recombines TRBV13 with TRBJ2-4; D not certain. Sequenced material: peripheral blood, taken 28 days after the second dose of the MenACWY control vaccine. The source of this sequence is an adult who received the MenACWY meningococcal vaccine as a control. CDR3: CASSLVGVGSPKNIQYF. CDR3 DNA sequence: TGTGCCAGCAGCCTAGTCGGAGTGGGCAGCCCCAAAAACATTCAGTACTTC. The whole variable domain, remainder taken from reference TRBV13 and TRBJ2-4, is AAGVIQSPRHLIKEKRETATLKCYPIPRHDTVYWYQQGPGQDPQFLISFYEKMQSDKGSIPDRFSAQQFSDYHSELNMSSLELGDSALYFCASSLVGVGSPKNIQYFGAGTRLSVL.